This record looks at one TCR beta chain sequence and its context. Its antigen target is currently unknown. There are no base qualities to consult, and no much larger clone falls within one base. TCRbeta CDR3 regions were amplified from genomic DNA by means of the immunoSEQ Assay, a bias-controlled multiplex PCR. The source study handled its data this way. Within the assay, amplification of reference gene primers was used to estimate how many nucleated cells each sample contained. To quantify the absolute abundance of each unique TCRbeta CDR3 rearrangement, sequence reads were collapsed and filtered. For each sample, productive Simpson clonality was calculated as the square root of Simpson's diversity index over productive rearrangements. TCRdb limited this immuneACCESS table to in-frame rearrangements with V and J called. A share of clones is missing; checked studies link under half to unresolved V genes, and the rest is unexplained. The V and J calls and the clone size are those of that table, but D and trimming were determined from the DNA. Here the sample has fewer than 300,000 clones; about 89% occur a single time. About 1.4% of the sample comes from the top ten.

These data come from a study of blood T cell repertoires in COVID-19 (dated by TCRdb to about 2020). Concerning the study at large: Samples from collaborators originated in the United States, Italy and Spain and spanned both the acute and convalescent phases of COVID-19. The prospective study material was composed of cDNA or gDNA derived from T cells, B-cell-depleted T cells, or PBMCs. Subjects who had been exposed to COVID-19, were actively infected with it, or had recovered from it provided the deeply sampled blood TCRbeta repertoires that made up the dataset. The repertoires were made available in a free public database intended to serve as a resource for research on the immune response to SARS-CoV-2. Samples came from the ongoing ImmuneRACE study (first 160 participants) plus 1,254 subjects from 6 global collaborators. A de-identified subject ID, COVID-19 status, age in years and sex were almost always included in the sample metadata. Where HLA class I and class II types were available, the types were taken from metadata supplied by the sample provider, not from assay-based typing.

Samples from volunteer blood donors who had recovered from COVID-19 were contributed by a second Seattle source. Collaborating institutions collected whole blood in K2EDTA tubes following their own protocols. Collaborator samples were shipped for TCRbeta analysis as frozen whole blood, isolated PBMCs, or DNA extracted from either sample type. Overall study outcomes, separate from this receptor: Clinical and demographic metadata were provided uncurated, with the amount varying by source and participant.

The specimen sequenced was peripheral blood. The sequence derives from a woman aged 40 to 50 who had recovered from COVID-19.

The encoded CDR3 is CASSLETGYEQYF. The DNA reads TGCGCCAGCAGCTTGGAGACAGGATACGAGCAGTACTTC. The rearranged segments are TRBV5-1 and TRBJ2-7; TRBD1 could be the D gene, as 6 bases match. Including the terminal cysteine and phenylalanine, the CDR3 comprises 13 residues. The only DNA kept is the CDR3, 39 bases in frame from the first base. The junction carries 8 bases between V and J, which are trimmed by 0 bases and 4 bases respectively. Via the germline V gene, CDR1 is SGHRS and CDR2 YFSETQ.